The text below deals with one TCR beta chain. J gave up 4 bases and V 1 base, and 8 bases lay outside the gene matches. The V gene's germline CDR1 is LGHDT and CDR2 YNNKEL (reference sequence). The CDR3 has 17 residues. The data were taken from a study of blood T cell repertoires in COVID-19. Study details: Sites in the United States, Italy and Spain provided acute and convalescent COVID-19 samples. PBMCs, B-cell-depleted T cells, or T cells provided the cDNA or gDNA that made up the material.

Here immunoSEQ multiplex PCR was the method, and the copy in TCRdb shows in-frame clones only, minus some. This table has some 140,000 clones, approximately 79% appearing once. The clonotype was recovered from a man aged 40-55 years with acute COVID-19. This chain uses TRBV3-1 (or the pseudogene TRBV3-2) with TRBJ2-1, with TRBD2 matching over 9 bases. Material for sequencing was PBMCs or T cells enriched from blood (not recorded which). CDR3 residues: CASSQGGGRATYNEQFF. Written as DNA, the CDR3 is TGTGCCAGCAGCCAAGGTGGCGGGAGGGCCACATACAATGAGCAGTTCTTC.